This T cell receptor beta chain stems from a study of spatial heterogeneity in lung cancer. Study-wide points: Nonsynonymous mutations, ubiquitous and regional, were tracked respectively by counts of ubiquitous and regional expanded TCRs. Counts of expanded intratumoral alpha and beta TCRs tracked tumor mutation counts.

Note on this clonotype: Its antigen is unknown. A library prepared for alpha chains yielded this beta chain as an off-target read; its size is of little meaning.

Documented time point: sample taken at primary tumor resection. The donor group consisted of roughly 70 patients who had untreated, early-stage non-small cell lung cancer. TCRs were sequenced from unsorted whole RNA of tumor, nontumor lung or PBMC. The V gene's germline CDR1 is SGHVS and CDR2 FQNEAQ. The V segment lost 7 bases and the J segment 4 bases; nucleotides outside the gene matches: 9. The CDR3 totals 16 residues. A unique molecular identifier was carried by every single TCR cDNA molecule. One entry per CDR3 protein results from TCRdb running MiXCR on the 5' RACE reads. The table has about 1,200 distinct CDR3 sequences, around 27% seen once.

This TCR derives from a male donor with early-stage non-small cell lung cancer. The sample was lung tumor tissue, taken at surgery. This chain joins TRBV7-8 and TRBJ2-2, with 10 bases matching TRBD1. The CDR3 DNA is TGTGCCAGCACCCCGTTCGGGACAGGGGCCACCGGGGAGCTGTTTTTT. The encoded protein is CASTPFGTGATGELFF.